This T cell receptor (beta chain) came from a study of cytomegalovirus exposure and HLA in healthy donors. In the case of this clone: Its antigen is undetermined.

The germline gives CDR1 SGHAT, CDR2 FQNNGV. The CDR3 covers 16 residues. The V end lost 1 base, the J end lost 2 bases, and 15 bases lay between the germline ends. Notes on the study in general: Based on reports, TCR beta sequences accurately predicted HLA-A and HLA-B alleles for most subjects. In a later analysis, a missense DCLRE1C variant was linked to TCR beta V- and J-gene trimming. The authors confirmed in vitro that a few CMV-associated chains were specific for CMV antigens.

Use of 60 Vbeta and 13 Jbeta primers characterized the PCR. Clones were sequenced by immunoSEQ multiplex PCR, and TCRdb holds only the in-frame ones, with some missing. This sample carries roughly 150,000 clones, 84% of them seen once, and the ten largest clones take around 0.98%. The clonotype was recovered from a young man in good health and CMV-seronegative. The source material was PBMCs. J is TRBJ2-7 and V is TRBV11-2; TRBD1 might be the D (5 bases). The CDR3 region is CASSLGVGPSPYEQYF. The CDR3 coding sequence is TGTGCCAGCAGCTTAGGTGTGGGGCCGTCACCCTACGAGCAGTACTTC.